Included here is one T cell receptor (beta chain) sequence, with context. The antigen remains undetermined. The CDR3 end lies 3 residues beyond the end of the read and is filled in from the germline J gene. Donors gave about 5 to 8.5 ml heparinized peripheral whole blood. Repertoires were generated with immunoSEQ multiplex PCR, while TCRdb's copy carries only in-frame clones and drops some. The sample was found to contain roughly 20,000 clones, and every one recurs. These data come from a study of T cell clonality in common variable immunodeficiency. Whole-study findings and limits: Common variable immunodeficiency TCR beta sequences reportedly had fewer deletions and N-nucleotide insertions.

Per germline, CDR1 KGHSH and CDR2 LQKENI. The CDR3 length is 15 residues. Sequencing was performed on peripheral blood mononuclear cells. This TCR derives from a human donor with common variable immunodeficiency. This rearrangement joins TRBV18 to TRBJ1-1; 11 bases fit TRBD1. The CDR3 is CASSPLPGQGAEAFF. The CDR3 DNA, read in part, is TGTGCCAGCTCACCACTTCCAGGACAGGGGGCGGAA. The whole variable domain, remainder taken from reference TRBV18 and TRBJ1-1, is NAGVMQNPRHLVRRRGQEARLRCSPMKGHSHVYWYRQLPEEGLKFMVYLQKENIIDESGMPKERFSAEFPKEGPSILRIQQVVRGDSAAYFCASSPLPGQGAEAFFGQGTRLTVV.